This TCR beta chain is from a study of response to subunit inactivated influenza vaccine. Study-level results: The authors proposed limited new T cell recruitment per seasonal influenza vaccination.

Germline CDR1 is SGHVS and CDR2 is FNYEAQ. Trimming removed 0 bases from V and 9 bases from J, with 9 bases in between. CDR3 length: 13 residues. Using its own MiXCR run on the RT-PCR reads, TCRdb lists one record per CDR3 protein. This sample yields about 570,000 distinct CDR3 sequences, of which 12% are seen a single time; about 9.4% belongs to the top ten. This clonotype came up a few times. Its antigen is as yet unknown. The material was PBMCs from blood, obtained on the day of vaccination. The TCR was taken from a middle-aged man who received an inactivated influenza vaccine. This chain joins TRBV7-6 and TRBJ2-1; D gene ambiguous. The CDR3 nucleotides read TGTGCCAGCAGCTTAGCGGGTGCGTCTGAGCAGTTCTTC. Protein: CASSLAGASEQFF.